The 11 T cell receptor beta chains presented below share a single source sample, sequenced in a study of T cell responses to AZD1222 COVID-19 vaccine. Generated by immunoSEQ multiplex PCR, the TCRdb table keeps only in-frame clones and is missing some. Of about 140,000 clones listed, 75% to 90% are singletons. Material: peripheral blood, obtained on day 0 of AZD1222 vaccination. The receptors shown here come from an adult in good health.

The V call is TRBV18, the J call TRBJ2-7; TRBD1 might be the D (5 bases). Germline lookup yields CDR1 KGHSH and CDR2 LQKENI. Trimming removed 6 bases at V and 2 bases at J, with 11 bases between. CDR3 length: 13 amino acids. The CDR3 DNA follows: TGTGCCAGCTCTCAGGGAATAGCCTACGAGCAGTACTTC. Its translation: CASSQGIAYEQYF.

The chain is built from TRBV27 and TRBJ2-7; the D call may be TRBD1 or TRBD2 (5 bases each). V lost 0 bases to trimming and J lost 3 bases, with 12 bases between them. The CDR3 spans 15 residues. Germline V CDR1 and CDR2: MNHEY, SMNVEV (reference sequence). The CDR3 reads CASSLSGTSLYEQYF. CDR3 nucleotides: TGTGCCAGCAGTTTATCAGGGACCTCACTCTACGAGCAGTACTTC.

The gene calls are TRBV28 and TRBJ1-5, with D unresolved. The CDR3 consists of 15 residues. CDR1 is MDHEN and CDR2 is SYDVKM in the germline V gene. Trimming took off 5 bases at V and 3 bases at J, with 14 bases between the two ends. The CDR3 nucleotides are TGTGCCAGCAGTCTATCCGGGAGCTTCAATCAGCCCCAGCATTTT. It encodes CASSLSGSFNQPQHF.

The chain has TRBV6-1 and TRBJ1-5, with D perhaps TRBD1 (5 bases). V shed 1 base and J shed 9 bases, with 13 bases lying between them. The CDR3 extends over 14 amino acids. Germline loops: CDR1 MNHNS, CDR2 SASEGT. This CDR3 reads CASSEEGPRGPQHF. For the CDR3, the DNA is TGTGCCAGCAGTGAAGAGGGGCCTAGGGGGCCCCAGCATTTT.

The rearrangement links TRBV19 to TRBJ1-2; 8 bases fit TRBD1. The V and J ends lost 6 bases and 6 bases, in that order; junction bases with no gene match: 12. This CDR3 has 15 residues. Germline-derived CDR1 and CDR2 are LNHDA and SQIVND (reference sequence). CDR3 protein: CASRKLGQGIDGYTF. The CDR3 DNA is TGTGCCAGTAGGAAACTTGGACAGGGAATAGATGGCTACACCTTC.

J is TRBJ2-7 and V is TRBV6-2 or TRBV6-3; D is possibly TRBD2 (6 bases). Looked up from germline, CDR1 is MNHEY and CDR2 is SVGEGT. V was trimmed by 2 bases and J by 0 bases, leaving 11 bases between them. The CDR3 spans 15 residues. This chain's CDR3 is CASSYRGSFSYEQYF. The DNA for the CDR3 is TGTGCCAGCAGTTACCGGGGGAGCTTCTCCTACGAGCAGTACTTC.

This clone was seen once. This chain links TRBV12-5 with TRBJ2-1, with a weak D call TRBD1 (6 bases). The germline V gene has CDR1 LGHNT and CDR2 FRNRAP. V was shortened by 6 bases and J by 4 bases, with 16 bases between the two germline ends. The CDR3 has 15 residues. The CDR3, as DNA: TGTGCTAGTGGGGCCGGGACAACGGCGTACAATGAGCAGTTCTTC. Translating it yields CASGAGTTAYNEQFF.

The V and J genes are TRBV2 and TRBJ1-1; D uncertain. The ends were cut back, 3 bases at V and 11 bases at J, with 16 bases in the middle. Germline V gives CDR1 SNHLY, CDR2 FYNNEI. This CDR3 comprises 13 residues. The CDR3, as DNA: TGTGCCAGCAGTGATTTGGACTCCTATCGGGCTTTCTTT. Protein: CASSDLDSYRAFF.

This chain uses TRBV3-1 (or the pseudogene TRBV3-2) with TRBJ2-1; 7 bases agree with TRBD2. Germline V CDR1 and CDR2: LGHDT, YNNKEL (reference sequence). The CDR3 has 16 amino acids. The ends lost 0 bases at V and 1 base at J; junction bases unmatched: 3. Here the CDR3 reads CASSQEAGVSYNEQFF. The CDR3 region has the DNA TGTGCCAGCAGCCAAGAGGCGGGAGTATCCTACAATGAGCAGTTCTTC.

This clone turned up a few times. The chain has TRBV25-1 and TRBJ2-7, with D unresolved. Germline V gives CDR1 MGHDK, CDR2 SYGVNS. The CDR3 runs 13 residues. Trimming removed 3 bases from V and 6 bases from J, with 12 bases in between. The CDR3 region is CASSDLGSGEQYF. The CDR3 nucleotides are TGTGCCAGCAGTGATCTGGGATCCGGCGAGCAGTACTTC.

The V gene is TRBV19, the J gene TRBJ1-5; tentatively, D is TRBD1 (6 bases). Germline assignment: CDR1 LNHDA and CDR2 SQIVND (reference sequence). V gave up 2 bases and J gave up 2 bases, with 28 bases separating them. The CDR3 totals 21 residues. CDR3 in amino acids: CASSIREKMGGTQAGNQPQHF. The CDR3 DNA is TGTGCCAGTAGTATAAGAGAGAAAATGGGGGGCACTCAGGCGGGCAATCAGCCCCAGCATTTT.